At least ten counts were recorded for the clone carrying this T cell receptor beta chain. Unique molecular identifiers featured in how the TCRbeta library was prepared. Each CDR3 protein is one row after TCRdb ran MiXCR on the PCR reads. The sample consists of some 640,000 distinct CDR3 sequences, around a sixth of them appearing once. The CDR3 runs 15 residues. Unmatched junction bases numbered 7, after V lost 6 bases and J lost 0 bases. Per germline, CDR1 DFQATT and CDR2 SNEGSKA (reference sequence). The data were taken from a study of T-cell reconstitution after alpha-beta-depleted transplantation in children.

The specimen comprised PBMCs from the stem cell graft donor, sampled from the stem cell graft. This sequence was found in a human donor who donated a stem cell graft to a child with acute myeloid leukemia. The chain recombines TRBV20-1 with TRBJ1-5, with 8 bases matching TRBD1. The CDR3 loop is CSANPQGGSNQPQHF. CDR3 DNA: TGCAGTGCCAACCCACAGGGGGGTAGCAATCAGCCCCAGCATTTT.